What follows are 22 T cell receptor beta chains derived from one specimen sequenced in a study of blood T cell repertoires in COVID-19. The table came from immunoSEQ multiplex PCR; TCRdb's copy has only in-frame clones and leaves some out. Of hundreds of thousands of clones in the sample, 87% are singletons; the top ten hold roughly 2%. Sequencing was done on a sample of PBMCs or T cells enriched from blood (not recorded which). The receptors here all came from a young woman with acute COVID-19.

This clone was observed once. This chain links TRBV5-1 with TRBJ1-1; tentative D call: TRBD1 (6 bases). The germline V and J ends were trimmed by 7 bases and 4 bases, with 11 bases remaining between them. The CDR3 contains 12 residues. Germline lookup yields CDR1 SGHRS and CDR2 YFSETQ. This CDR3 is CASYREGTEAFF. The DNA for the CDR3 is TGCGCCAGCTACAGGGAGGGCACTGAAGCTTTCTTT.

The chain is built from TRBV21-1 and TRBJ2-1; the listed D gene, TRBD1, was not tested against the DNA. TRBV21-1 is described as a pseudogene. This CDR3 has 10 residues. The CDR3 here is CASSSTQQFF. The CDR3 DNA is TGTGCCAGCAGCTCCACACAGCAGTTCTTC.

CDR3 bases: TGTGCCACCAGTGATTTCGGCAGGGGCTATGGCTACACCTTC. Residues: CATSDFGRGYGYTF. J is TRBJ1-2 and V is TRBV24-1, with a weak D call TRBD1 (6 bases). The germline V gene encodes CDR1 KGHDR and CDR2 SFDVKD. The CDR3 runs to 14 residues. V was clipped by 1 base and J by 4 bases, with 9 bases between them.

The CDR3 is CASSQGLANEQFF. Here the CDR3 DNA reads TGTGCCAGCAGCCAAGGACTAGCGAATGAGCAGTTCTTC. The chain couples TRBV12-3 or TRBV12-4 to TRBJ2-1, with 9 nucleotides matching TRBD2. With V trimmed by 6 bases and J by 7 bases, 4 bases remained unmatched. This CDR3 has 13 amino acids.

This chain joins TRBV4-3 and TRBJ2-1, with 7 positions matching TRBD2. The junction had 11 bases not matched to a gene; V was cut back by 1 base and J by 5 bases. The CDR3 is made up of 17 amino acids. Germline loops: CDR1 LGHNA, CDR2 YSLEER. This chain's CDR3 is CASSQVKLAVSHNEQFF. CDR3 nucleotides: TGCGCCAGCAGCCAAGTCAAGCTAGCGGTTAGCCACAATGAGCAGTTCTTC.

The chain combines TRBV3-1 (or the pseudogene TRBV3-2) with TRBJ2-5; a weak D match, TRBD1 (6 bases). V lost 0 bases and J lost 4, with 18 bases in between. Germline V gives CDR1 LGHDT, CDR2 YNNKEL (reference sequence). This CDR3 is 17 amino acids long. As DNA, the CDR3 is TGTGCCAGCAGCCAAGAAGCCCCCAGGGTGGGGGCAGAGACCCAGTACTTC. Translated, it gives CASSQEAPRVGAETQYF.

The rearrangement uses TRBV9 and TRBJ1-1; D possibly corresponds to TRBD1 (5 bases). The CDR3 consists of 14 residues. V lost 0 bases to trimming and J lost 6 bases, with 12 bases between them. The germline V gene has CDR1 SGDLS and CDR2 YYNGEE. The CDR3 region is CASSVGGWGAEAFF. The CDR3 DNA reads TGTGCCAGCAGCGTAGGGGGCTGGGGCGCTGAAGCTTTCTTT.

The chain carries TRBV11-2 and TRBJ1-1; tentative D call: TRBD1 (5 bases). CDR3 length: 16 amino acids. With 5 bases removed from V and 0 bases from J, the gap between germline ends came to 16 bases. CDR1 and CDR2 (germline): SGHAT, FQNNGV. The chain's CDR3 is CASSRLWGEVNTEAFF. CDR3 DNA: TGTGCCAGCAGCCGTTTATGGGGGGAGGTGAACACTGAAGCTTTCTTT.

V gene TRBV9 combines with J gene TRBJ2-7; D ambiguous. The germline CDR1 and CDR2 sequences are SGDLS and YYNGEE. The CDR3 contains 13 residues. Between the trimmed V and J ends, which lost 3 bases and 5 bases, there was a span of 12 bases. The CDR3 coding sequence is TGTGCCAGCAGCGCCCCGATAGAGGACGAGCAGTACTTC. This sequence encodes CASSAPIEDEQYF. The whole variable domain, filled in from reference TRBV9 and TRBJ2-7, reads DSGVTQTPKHLITATGQRVTLRCSPRSGDLSVYWYQQSLDQGLQFLIQYYNGEERAKGNILERFSAQQFPDLHSELNLSSLELGDSALYFCASSAPIEDEQYFGPGTRLTVT.

The rearrangement joins TRBV5-4 to TRBJ1-2, with 7 positions matching TRBD1. CDR3 length: 13 residues. V was clipped by 3 bases and J by 5 bases; unmatched bases: 4. Germline V gene sequence: CDR1 SGHNT, CDR2 YYREEE (reference sequence). DNA for the CDR3: TGTGCCAGCAGCTCTACAGGGGATTATGGCTACACCTTC. Translating it yields CASSSTGDYGYTF.

The rearrangement links TRBV19 to TRBJ2-7, with a tentative D call TRBD1 (6 bases). Germline V CDR1 and CDR2: LNHDA, SQIVND (reference sequence). The CDR3 is 14 residues long. The V and J ends lost 6 bases and 2 bases respectively, with 14 bases between them. CDR3 protein: CASRIRTDAYEQYF. CDR3 bases: TGTGCCAGTAGGATTAGGACAGACGCCTACGAGCAGTACTTC. The whole variable domain, filled in from reference TRBV19 and TRBJ2-7, reads DGGITQSPKYLFRKEGQNVTLSCEQNLNHDAMYWYRQDPGQGLRLIYYSQIVNDFQKGDIAEGYSVSREKKESFPLTVTSAQKNPTAFYLCASRIRTDAYEQYFGPGTRLTVT.

This chain connects TRBV11-2 to TRBJ1-6; unclear D gene. Per the germline V gene, CDR1 is SGHAT and CDR2 is FQNNGV. Trimming removed 5 bases from V and 10 bases from J, with 6 bases in between. This CDR3 has 11 residues. The DNA for the CDR3 is TGTGCCAGCAGCGGCGGGTCACCCCTCCACTTT. This translates into CASSGGSPLHF.

The chain employs TRBV5-1 and TRBJ2-7; TRBD1 aligns across 10 bases. V trimming: 0 bases; J trimming: 5 bases; junction bases outside the gene matches: 5. The V gene's germline CDR1 is SGHRS and CDR2 YFSETQ. The CDR3 extends over 15 amino acids. CDR3 protein: CASSLVGTGEDEQYF. The CDR3 DNA reads TGCGCCAGCAGCTTGGTAGGGACAGGGGAGGACGAGCAGTACTTC.

This clone was counted once. The chain is built from TRBV7-9 and TRBJ2-1; 15 nucleotides agree with TRBD2. Germline CDR1 SEHNR, CDR2 FQNEAQ (reference sequence). Germline trimming cut 5 bases from V and 4 bases from J; bases unmatched to any gene: 12. CDR3 length equals 19 residues. CDR3: CASSQSGTSGGPGYNEQFF. The DNA of the CDR3 is TGTGCCAGCAGCCAATCCGGGACTAGCGGGGGGCCGGGGTACAATGAGCAGTTCTTC.

V is TRBV18 and J is TRBJ1-1; 7 bases agree with TRBD1. The CDR3 is made up of 16 amino acids. V lost 1 base and J lost 0; bases outside the gene matches: 5. CDR1 and CDR2 (germline): KGHSH, LQKENI. The CDR3: CASSPQPGTVNTEAFF. DNA of the CDR3: TGTGCCAGCTCACCACAACCCGGGACAGTGAACACTGAAGCTTTCTTT.

On this clone: Distinct nucleotide sequences in the sample also encode this CDR3. This chain connects TRBV11-2 to TRBJ2-7; TRBD2 might be the D (5 bases). V was trimmed by 2 bases and J by 0 bases, leaving 5 bases between them. The germline V gene has CDR1 SGHAT and CDR2 FQNNGV. The CDR3 consists of 13 residues. The CDR3 region is CASSLSGSYEQYF. The CDR3 DNA reads as TGTGCCAGCAGCTTAAGCGGCTCCTACGAGCAGTACTTC.

The chain joins TRBV7-2 to TRBJ2-2, with D perhaps matching TRBD1 (5 bases). The CDR3 consists of 16 residues. Trimming took off 3 bases at V and 2 bases at J, with 13 bases between the two ends. Germline CDR1 SGHTA, CDR2 FQGNSA. The CDR3 sequence is CASSFGSGINTGELFF. The CDR3 DNA sequence: TGTGCCAGCAGCTTCGGTTCAGGGATAAACACCGGGGAGCTGTTTTTT. The full variable domain, in which reference TRBV7-2 and TRBJ2-2 provide the parts outside the CDR3, is GAGVSQSPSNKVTEKGKDVELRCDPISGHTALYWYRQSLGQGLEFLIYFQGNSAPDKSGLPSDRFSAERTGGSVSTLTIQRTQQEDSAVYLCASSFGSGINTGELFFGEGSRLTVL.

Only a few counts were recorded for this clone. This chain links TRBV19 with TRBJ1-5, with D maybe TRBD1 (5 bases). CDR3 length: 11 residues. Trimming took 4 bases from V and 15 from J, leaving 13 bases between them. Germline lookup yields CDR1 LNHDA and CDR2 SQIVND (reference sequence). The CDR3 DNA is TGTGCCAGTAGTACTCCGGGACTCCCGCATTTT. Protein sequence: CASSTPGLPHF. The whole variable domain, filled in from reference TRBV19 and TRBJ1-5, reads DGGITQSPKYLFRKEGQNVTLSCEQNLNHDAMYWYRQDPGQGLRLIYYSQIVNDFQKGDIAEGYSVSREKKESFPLTVTSAQKNPTAFYLCASSTPGLPHFGDGTRLSIL.

As to this clone: Other DNA variants within this sample encode the same CDR3. The chain uses TRBV9 and TRBJ1-1; D is perhaps TRBD1 (6 bases). The CDR3 has 13 amino acids. CDR1 is SGDLS and CDR2 is YYNGEE in the germline V gene. With 4 bases removed from V and 2 bases from J, the gap between germline ends came to 9 bases. DNA for the CDR3: TGTGCCAGCAGCAGGACAGTAAACACTGAAGCTTTCTTT. The encoded protein is CASSRTVNTEAFF.

This chain links TRBV10-2 with TRBJ1-5; 10 nucleotides line up with TRBD1. CDR1 and CDR2 from the germline V gene are WSHSY and SAAADI. The trim removed 7 bases at V and 4 bases at J, leaving 4 bases unmatched. This CDR3 contains 14 residues. CDR3 nucleotide sequence: TGCGCCAGCAAGCCGGGACAGGGGAATCAGCCCCAGCATTTT. This encodes CASKPGQGNQPQHF.

The chain is built from TRBV30 and TRBJ2-7, with 10 bases aligning to TRBD2. CDR3 size: 14 residues. Trimming removed 6 bases from V and 3 bases from J; junction bases left unmatched: 8. Per germline, CDR1 GTSNPN and CDR2 SVGIG (reference sequence). The CDR3 loop reads CACIKRTSGYEQYF. In DNA, the CDR3 is TGTGCCTGTATCAAGAGGACTAGCGGCTACGAGCAGTACTTC.

Remarks on this clone: The sample has other DNA sequences that encode this CDR3 too. The chain links TRBV20-1 to TRBJ2-7; D perhaps matches TRBD2 (5 bases). Germline V gene sequence: CDR1 DFQATT, CDR2 SNEGSKA (reference sequence). CDR3 size: 11 residues. Trimming removed 3 bases from V and 2 bases from J, with 5 bases in between. The DNA of the CDR3 is TGCAGTGCTAGCGGGGCCTACGAGCAGTACTTC. It yields the protein CSASGAYEQYF.